What follows are 8 T cell receptor beta chains derived from one specimen sequenced in a study of CD8 T cells in Susac syndrome. Reverse transcription used about 0.45 to 1 ug RNA and random hexamers. From the immunoSEQ multiplex PCR reads, TCRdb called clonotypes with MiXCR, one entry per CDR3 protein. The repertoire consists of 100,000 to 150,000 distinct CDR3 sequences, with about 94% occurring once and the leading ten covering about 0.13%. The sample consisted of CD4+ T cells from PBMCs. Receptors were obtained from a human donor with multiple sclerosis.

The rearrangement joins TRBV5-1 to TRBJ1-1; 11 positions agree with TRBD1. V was pared by 6 bases and J by 0 bases, with 10 bases of the junction left unmatched. The CDR3 spans 17 residues. From germline, CDR1 is SGHRS and CDR2 YFSETQ. The CDR3 protein is CASKPGTGGSMNTEAFF. The CDR3 bases are TGCGCCAGCAAACCGGGGACAGGGGGTTCGATGAACACTGAAGCTTTCTTT.

V and J are TRBV23-1 and TRBJ1-1, with D maybe TRBD1 (5 bases). TRBV23-1 is identified as an open reading frame with a role that is uncertain. V was pared by 4 bases and J by 5 bases, with 11 bases between. The CDR3 is made up of 13 amino acids. This chain's CDR3 is CASSRQGGTEAFF. DNA for the CDR3: TGCGCCAGCAGTCGTCAGGGTGGGACTGAAGCTTTCTTT.

The chain couples TRBV12-3 or TRBV12-4 to TRBJ1-5; D remains ambiguous. V gave up 1 base and J gave up 7 bases, with 17 bases separating them. The CDR3 extends over 16 amino acids. The CDR3 DNA is TGTGCCAGCAGTTTAGTATGGGCCTGGGGTAGACAGCCCCAGCATTTT. Residues: CASSLVWAWGRQPQHF.

The rearrangement links TRBV7-6 to TRBJ2-2; possible D gene TRBD2, 6 bases. Per the germline V gene, CDR1 is SGHVS and CDR2 is FNYEAQ. This CDR3 has 18 residues. Trimming took 1 base from V and 0 from J, leaving 15 bases between them. The DNA for the CDR3 is TGTGCCAGCAGCTTAGGGGACTGGAAGGCCCCGAACACCGGGGAGCTGTTTTTT. It yields the protein CASSLGDWKAPNTGELFF.

The rearrangement uses TRBV27 and TRBJ2-7, with D possibly being TRBD1 (5 bases). This CDR3 is built from 15 residues. V shed 7 bases and J shed 4 bases, with 20 bases lying between them. The germline CDR1 and CDR2 sequences are MNHEY and SMNVEV (reference sequence). CDR3 nucleotide sequence: TGTGCCAGCACCGGCGAGGTCAGGGTCCCTTACGAGCAGTACTTC. Translated: CASTGEVRVPYEQYF.

This chain connects TRBV6-2 or TRBV6-3 to TRBJ2-2; D might be TRBD2 (6 bases). Germline CDR1 is MNHEY and CDR2 is SVGEGT. The CDR3 consists of 14 residues. The V end lost 6 bases, the J end lost 2 bases, and 10 bases lay between the germline ends. This chain's CDR3 is CASRGLSNTGELFF. CDR3 DNA sequence: TGTGCCAGCAGGGGACTCTCAAACACCGGGGAGCTGTTTTTT.

The rearrangement joins TRBV30 to TRBJ1-2; the D gene is possibly TRBD1 (5 bases). Looked up from germline, CDR1 is GTSNPN and CDR2 is SVGIG (reference sequence). Deletions cut 2 bases from V and 4 bases from J, with 14 bases between. CDR3 length: 14 residues. CDR3 in DNA: TGTGCCTGGAGTTTAGCCAGGGCCTCCTATGGCTACACCTTC. This gives the protein CAWSLARASYGYTF.

This rearrangement joins TRBV4-2 to TRBJ1-5; TRBD1 agrees at 7 bases. The CDR3 runs 15 residues. CDR1 is LGHNA and CDR2 is YNFKEQ in the germline V gene. V lost 0 bases, J lost 6 bases, and 5 bases stayed unmatched. This CDR3 is CASSQDTGAGQPQHF. The DNA for the CDR3 is TGTGCCAGCAGCCAAGATACAGGGGCTGGTCAGCCCCAGCATTTT.